What follows is one T cell receptor (beta chain) and its context. The antigen remains unidentified. All donors participated as healthy donors of bone marrow. The study ran its PCR with 60 Vbeta and 13 Jbeta primers. The data were produced by immunoSEQ multiplex PCR, yet TCRdb's version contains in-frame clones alone and is incomplete. The sample records 90,000 to 130,000 clones, about 74% being singletons. This sample was taken from a study of cytomegalovirus exposure and HLA in healthy donors. Study-wide points: In a later analysis, TCR association rates varied by HLA locus: DRB1 most, HLA-C fewest.

The trim removed 6 bases at V and 3 bases at J, leaving 7 bases unmatched. The CDR3 consists of 14 residues. Germline V lookup: CDR1 MNHNS, CDR2 SASEGT. The rearrangement links TRBV6-1 to TRBJ1-2; 7 positions match TRBD1. What was sequenced was PBMCs. This TCR came from a man aged 30 to 39 in good health and CMV-seropositive. CDR3 loop: CASRTTGQHYGYTF. The CDR3 region has the DNA TGTGCCAGCAGGACGACGGGACAGCACTATGGCTACACCTTC.